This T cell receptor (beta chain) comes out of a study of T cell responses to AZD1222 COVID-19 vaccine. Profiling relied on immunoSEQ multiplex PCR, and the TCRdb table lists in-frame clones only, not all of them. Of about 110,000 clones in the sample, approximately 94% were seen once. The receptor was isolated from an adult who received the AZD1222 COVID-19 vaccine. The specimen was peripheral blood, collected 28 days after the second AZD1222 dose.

In nucleotides, the CDR3 is TGCGCCAGCAGCTCTGCCCGGATTTCAGGGCGCTCCTATAATTCACCCCTCCACTTT. As protein: CASSSARISGRSYNSPLHF. The chain is built from TRBV5-1 and TRBJ1-6; TRBD1 is a possible D gene (5 bases). The CDR3 consists of 19 residues. Trimming took off 3 bases at V and 0 bases at J, with 19 bases between the two ends. The germline V gene encodes CDR1 SGHRS and CDR2 YFSETQ.